The 27 T cell receptor beta chains below were found in one sample sequenced in a study of T cell changes during pregnancy in multiple sclerosis (dated 2019 in TCRdb). Libraries were built with the immunoSEQ multiplex PCR assay. Drawn from immuneACCESS, this table holds only the in-frame rearrangements with V and J called that TCRdb kept. Clones are partly lost; checked studies trace under half to an unresolved V gene and leave the rest unexplained. Here the sample has 39,000 or so clones; roughly 93% occur a single time. Of the sample, roughly 8.1% is held by the ten largest clones. The sample in question was CD8+ T cells from peripheral blood mononuclear cells, obtained in the third trimester of pregnancy. Receptor source: a female donor with multiple sclerosis, enrolled in a pregnancy study.

The V call is TRBV2, the J call TRBJ2-1, with 9 bases matching TRBD2. Germline V gives CDR1 SNHLY, CDR2 FYNNEI. V shed 2 bases and J 4 bases; nucleotides not matched to a gene: 3. CDR3 length equals 15 residues. CDR3 loop: CASSETSGPYNEQFF. CDR3 sequence (DNA): TGTGCCAGCAGTGAAACTAGCGGGCCATACAATGAGCAGTTCTTC.

This chain links TRBV5-6 with TRBJ2-5, with a weak D call TRBD1 (7 bases). The CDR3 totals 15 residues. Deletions cut 2 bases from V and 5 bases from J, with 16 bases between. The germline CDR1 and CDR2 sequences are SGHDT and YYEEEE. CDR3: CASSLGGGGGETQYF. CDR3 sequence (DNA): TGTGCCAGCAGCTTAGGAGGAGGGGGCGGGGAGACCCAGTACTTC.

The chain uses TRBV28 and TRBJ2-1; D possibly corresponds to TRBD2 (5 bases). Between the trimmed V and J ends, which lost 7 bases and 8 bases, there was a span of 15 bases. From germline, CDR1 is MDHEN and CDR2 SYDVKM. CDR3 size: 13 residues. The CDR3 sequence is CASTRTSYHEQFF. The CDR3 DNA sequence: TGTGCCAGCACCCGTACTAGTTATCATGAGCAGTTCTTC.

The V gene is TRBV19, the J gene TRBJ2-2, with a weak D call TRBD1 (6 bases). The germline V and J ends were trimmed by 8 bases and 1 base, with 11 bases remaining between them. In germline, CDR1 is LNHDA, CDR2 SQIVND (reference sequence). The CDR3 totals 14 residues. The CDR3 DNA reads TGTGCCAGTCAACAGGGATGGAACACCGGGGAGCTGTTTTTT. Translating it yields CASQQGWNTGELFF.

J is TRBJ2-7 and V is TRBV6-5; TRBD1 aligns across 9 bases. CDR1 and CDR2 (germline): MNHEY, SVGAGI. This CDR3 comprises 14 residues. With V trimmed by 6 bases and J by 4 bases, 7 bases remained unmatched. The CDR3 bases are TGTGCCAGCAGCTCAACAGGGGGCAATTACGAGCAGTACTTC. Protein product: CASSSTGGNYEQYF.

The genes are TRBV29-1 and TRBJ1-2; the D gene is possibly TRBD1 (5 bases). V lost 6 bases and J 8 bases, leaving 16 bases between the germline ends. The CDR3 runs 12 residues. In germline, CDR1 is SQVTM, CDR2 ANQGSEA. Here the CDR3 reads CSVTPLGEGYTF. CDR3 nucleotide sequence: TGCAGCGTAACCCCTTTAGGGGAAGGCTACACCTTC.

This clone was found once. The V gene is TRBV6-5, the J gene TRBJ2-2; D not certain. V shed 0 bases and J shed 6 bases, with 11 bases lying between them. The germline V gene encodes CDR1 MNHEY and CDR2 SVGAGI. The length of the CDR3 is 15 residues. The CDR3 loop reads CASSYSVRSPGELFF. The CDR3 nucleotides read TGTGCCAGCAGTTACTCGGTGAGGTCGCCCGGGGAGCTGTTTTTT.

The chain combines TRBV28 with TRBJ2-5, with D perhaps matching TRBD2 (5 bases). Germline loops: CDR1 MDHEN, CDR2 SYDVKM. V lost 0 bases to trimming and J lost 5 bases, with 19 bases between them. The CDR3 has 17 amino acids. CDR3 bases: TGTGCCAGCAGTTTATGGTCCTCGGCCGGGATCGAGGAGACCCAGTACTTC. This sequence encodes CASSLWSSAGIEETQYF.

V gene TRBV5-6 combines with J gene TRBJ2-2; TRBD2 matches 13 bases. Germline assignment: CDR1 SGHDT and CDR2 YYEEEE. J was trimmed by 7 bases and V by 3 bases; bases with no gene match: 3. CDR3 length equals 15 residues. The chain's CDR3 is CASSSGLAGDGELFF. DNA for the CDR3: TGTGCCAGCAGCTCCGGACTAGCGGGGGACGGGGAGCTGTTTTTT.

This chain joins TRBV7-2 and TRBJ2-3; TRBD1 aligns across 7 bases. The J segment lost 2 bases and the V segment lost 8 bases, leaving 7 bases of the junction unmatched. Per germline, CDR1 SGHTA and CDR2 FQGNSA. This CDR3 is built from 14 residues. The CDR3 loop reads CASDLGGYTDTQYF. The CDR3 DNA reads TGTGCCAGCGACTTAGGGGGCTACACAGATACGCAGTATTTT.

This chain joins TRBV9 and TRBJ2-2; 7 nucleotides match TRBD1. This CDR3 region has 14 residues. Germline CDR1 SGDLS, CDR2 YYNGEE. V was clipped by 3 bases and J by 7 bases; unmatched bases: 6. This chain's CDR3 is CASSGGTASGELFF. In DNA form, the CDR3 reads TGTGCCAGCAGCGGGGGGACAGCTAGCGGGGAGCTGTTTTTT.

This clone appeared once. The chain combines TRBV7-2 with TRBJ2-3; 9 bases agree with TRBD2. V dropped 4 bases and J dropped 4; count of bases not matched to a gene: 6. In germline, CDR1 is SGHTA, CDR2 FQGNSA. This CDR3 has 15 residues. CDR3 protein: CASSSLAGFSDTQYF. Written as DNA, the CDR3 is TGTGCCAGCAGCTCTCTAGCGGGATTTTCAGATACGCAGTATTTT.

The rearrangement links TRBV19 to TRBJ2-1; tentative D call: TRBD2 (6 bases). V was clipped by 7 bases and J by 0 bases, with 13 bases between them. From germline, CDR1 is LNHDA and CDR2 SQIVND (reference sequence). This CDR3 has 15 residues. The CDR3 DNA follows: TGTGCCAGTATCGGAGGGGCGAGCTCCTACAATGAGCAGTTCTTC. It specifies CASIGGASSYNEQFF.

The V call is TRBV6-4, the J call TRBJ2-1; TRBD1 matches at 8 bases. J was trimmed by 0 bases and V by 6 bases; bases with no gene match: 4. This CDR3 comprises 15 residues. CDR1 is MRHNA, CDR2 SNTAGT, per germline. CDR3 nucleotide sequence: TGTGCCAGCAGCCCAGGACAGGGCTCCTACAATGAGCAGTTCTTC. This encodes CASSPGQGSYNEQFF.

Points on this clone: A junction boundary mismatches the germline segment, possibly from a read error. The chain couples TRBV7-7 to TRBJ2-6; possibly TRBD1 for D (6 bases). The CDR3 sequence is 17 residues long. Germline lookup yields CDR1 SSHAT and CDR2 FNYEAQ (reference sequence). The DNA for the CDR3 is TGTGCTAGCAGCTTAGTTGACAGGACACCTGGGGCCAACGTCCTGACTTTC. It is translated as CASSLVDRTPGANVLTF. Full variable domain (outside the CDR3, taken from reference TRBV7-7 and TRBJ2-6): GAGVSQSPRYKVTKRGQDVTLRCDPISSHATLYWYQQALGQGPEFLTYFNYEAQPDKSGLPSDRFSAERPEGSISTLTIQRTEQRDSAMYRCASSLVDRTPGANVLTFGAGSRLTVL.

The table lists this clone with a few counts. The chain employs TRBV4-1 and TRBJ1-1; 8 nucleotides align to TRBD1. This CDR3 has 15 amino acids. CDR1 and CDR2 from the germline V gene are MGHRA and YSYEKL. V dropped 4 bases and J dropped 1; count of bases not matched to a gene: 5. CDR3 in amino acids: CASSRTGIENTEAFF. The CDR3 DNA is TGCGCCAGCAGCCGGACAGGGATTGAGAACACTGAAGCTTTCTTT.

V is TRBV28 and J is TRBJ1-1; D ambiguous. There are 19 residues in the CDR3. The V and J ends lost 5 bases and 0 bases respectively, with 25 bases between them. Germline-derived CDR1 and CDR2 are MDHEN and SYDVKM. CDR3 sequence: CASSPRVRTPHRMNTEAFF. Written as DNA, the CDR3 is TGTGCCAGCAGTCCCCGGGTCAGAACCCCACACCGCATGAACACTGAAGCTTTCTTT.

This chain connects TRBV27 to TRBJ1-1; D call uncertain. V was clipped by 6 bases and J by 1 base, with 9 bases between them. This CDR3 is 13 amino acids long. Germline V lookup: CDR1 MNHEY, CDR2 SMNVEV (reference sequence). CDR3 DNA sequence: TGTGCCAGCAGGGAGGGTGGGAACACTGAAGCTTTCTTT. The encoded protein is CASREGGNTEAFF.

The chain combines TRBV27 with TRBJ2-1; D unresolved. V dropped 6 bases and J dropped 6 bases, with 9 bases sitting between them. Germline V lookup: CDR1 MNHEY, CDR2 SMNVEV (reference sequence). The CDR3 sequence is 12 residues long. The CDR3 here is CASRRGGNEQFF. The CDR3 DNA is TGTGCCAGCAGGAGAGGTGGCAATGAGCAGTTCTTC.

The chain employs TRBV27 and TRBJ2-1, with 8 bases lining up with TRBD2. The CDR3 consists of 18 residues. Germline V lookup: CDR1 MNHEY, CDR2 SMNVEV (reference sequence). J lost 4 bases, V lost 3 bases, and 14 bases had no gene match. The CDR3 nucleotides read TGTGCCAGCAGTTTTGGTTACGAAGCGGGGGCGCGATACAATGAGCAGTTCTTC. It codes for CASSFGYEAGARYNEQFF.

V usage is TRBV27 and J usage is TRBJ1-1; TRBD1 agrees at 10 bases. The CDR3 consists of 18 residues. Germline CDR1 is MNHEY and CDR2 is SMNVEV (reference sequence). After removal of 3 bases from V and 0 bases from J, the junction contained 10 bases not matched to a gene. CDR3 nucleotides: TGTGCCAGCAGTTTGCAGTTGACAGGGGGCCTAATGAACACTGAAGCTTTCTTT. As protein: CASSLQLTGGLMNTEAFF.

The CDR3 is CASSHGSAYEQYF. The CDR3 bases are TGCGCCAGCAGCCACGGGTCGGCCTACGAGCAGTACTTC. The chain carries TRBV4-3 and TRBJ2-7; D is undetermined. This CDR3 has 13 residues. The V and J ends lost 3 bases and 2 bases respectively, with 8 bases between them. The germline gives CDR1 LGHNA, CDR2 YSLEER.

This chain connects TRBV19 to TRBJ2-7, with 10 nucleotides matching TRBD1. This CDR3 is 16 amino acids long. CDR1 is LNHDA, CDR2 SQIVND, per germline (reference sequence). Germline trimming cut 5 bases from V and 6 bases from J; bases unmatched to any gene: 13. The CDR3 DNA sequence: TGTGCCAGTAGTCGAGGGCACGGGACAGGGGTTTTCGAGCAGTACTTC. This codes for CASSRGHGTGVFEQYF.

This CDR3 is CASSGQEGQYF. As DNA, the CDR3 is TGTGCCAGCAGCGGTCAGGAGGGCCAGTACTTC. The chain couples TRBV28 to TRBJ2-5, with a weak D call TRBD2 (6 bases). The V gene's germline CDR1 is MDHEN and CDR2 SYDVKM. The CDR3 consists of 11 residues. V dropped 6 bases and J dropped 10 bases, with 12 bases sitting between them.

The chain is built from TRBV11-2 and TRBJ2-4; the D is unclear. V lost 8 bases, J lost 3 bases, and 8 bases lay in between. The CDR3 has 12 residues. Germline V gives CDR1 SGHAT, CDR2 FQNNGV. The CDR3: CASEAVKNIQYF. CDR3 in DNA: TGTGCCAGCGAGGCGGTCAAAAACATTCAGTACTTC.

The CDR3 loop is CASSIFSYYGGEQFF. The CDR3, as DNA: TGTGCCAGCAGTATCTTCAGTTATTATGGCGGTGAGCAGTTCTTC. The J gene is TRBJ2-1, the V gene TRBV27; D is uncertain. Trimming stripped 5 bases from V and 9 bases from J, with 20 bases between. CDR1 and CDR2 (germline): MNHEY, SMNVEV (reference sequence). The CDR3 contains 15 residues.

The CDR3 spells CASSPWRDGSYEQYF. The CDR3 DNA sequence: TGTGCCAGCAGCCCCTGGCGGGACGGATCCTACGAGCAGTACTTC. The chain uses TRBV13 and TRBJ2-7, with TRBD2 as a possible D gene (6 bases). Germline V gives CDR1 PRHDT, CDR2 FYEKMQ (reference sequence). V was clipped by 5 bases and J by 1 base, with 15 bases between them. This CDR3 spans 15 amino acids.